These 30 T cell receptor beta chains were all obtained from the same sample, sequenced in a study of molecular identifiers for immune sequencing clone quantification. TCRdb independently ran MiXCR on the PCR reads; one entry per CDR3 protein. The sample lists more than 450,000 distinct CDR3 sequences, approximately 25% seen once, with 0.76% in the top ten. Sequenced material: naive CD8+ T cells from blood, with Jurkat cell RNA spiked in. Subset defined: FACS-sorted CD8+CD4-CCR7+CD45RA+ naive T cells. These receptors were taken from a human donor in good health. Some libraries in this study had Jurkat cell RNA spiked in.

This clonotype has just a few counts. Germline and junction disagree at one end, which may indicate a read error. The chain recombines TRBV6-1 with TRBJ2-7; 14 bases are a match to TRBD2. CDR3 length equals 17 residues. Germline V gene lookup returns CDR1 MNHNS and CDR2 SASEGT. The CDR3: CVSSETRTSGGMYEQYF. CDR3 bases: TGTGTCAGCAGTGAAACTCGGACTAGCGGGGGGATGTACGAGCAGTACTTC.

A note on this clonotype: At one of its ends the junction is not consistent with the germline gene, which may arise from a read error. J is TRBJ1-5 and V is TRBV12-3 or TRBV12-4; no clear D gene. This CDR3 comprises 13 residues. CDR3 nucleotide sequence: TGTGCCAGCAACCTAGGGTCAAATCCGCCCCAGCATTTT. Protein product: CASNLGSNPPQHF.

V is TRBV7-3 and J is TRBJ2-1, with D possibly being TRBD1 (6 bases). Germline CDR1 is SGHTA and CDR2 is FQGTGA. Deletions cut 4 bases from V and 4 bases from J, with 14 bases between. CDR3 length: 15 amino acids. This chain's CDR3 is CASSSDITGYNEQFF. The CDR3 nucleotides are TGTGCCAGCAGCTCAGACATTACAGGGTACAATGAGCAGTTCTTC.

Concerning this clonotype: It is likely a read error, because the conserved phenylalanine at the end of the CDR3 is missing. The chain combines TRBV6-5 with TRBJ2-5; 8 nucleotides align to TRBD2. In germline, CDR1 is MNHEY, CDR2 SVGAGI. The CDR3 sequence is 16 residues long. V lost 6 bases and J lost 2; bases outside the gene matches: 11. The CDR3 DNA is TGTGCCAGCAGCGGGGCCGATACTAGCGGACAAGAGACCCAGTACTAC. This encodes CASSGADTSGQETQYY.

The chain carries TRBV20-1 and TRBJ1-1; the match to TRBD1 covers 7 bases. With 1 base clipped from V and 0 bases from J, the junction kept 5 bases outside the gene matches. This CDR3 is built from 15 residues. Germline V lookup: CDR1 DFQATT, CDR2 SNEGSKA (reference sequence). The chain's CDR3 is CSARVEGQMNTEAFF. In nucleotides, the CDR3 is TGCAGTGCTAGAGTCGAGGGACAGATGAACACTGAAGCTTTCTTT.

A single count supports this clonotype. CDR3 nucleotide sequence: TGCGCCAGCAGCCAAGCCCCCGGGACTAGCTACACAGATACGCAGTATTTT. Residues: CASSQAPGTSYTDTQYF. The chain employs TRBV4-1 and TRBJ2-3; TRBD2 agrees at 9 bases. The germline V gene has CDR1 MGHRA and CDR2 YSYEKL. The CDR3 sequence is 17 residues long. With 1 base clipped from V and 2 bases from J, the junction kept 7 bases outside the gene matches.

This clonotype came up a few times. The chain links TRBV4-2 to TRBJ2-1, with D perhaps matching TRBD1 or TRBD2 (5 bases each). This CDR3 spans 14 amino acids. Germline CDR1 reads LGHNA; CDR2 reads YNFKEQ. The V end lost 7 bases, the J end lost 2 bases, and 12 bases lay between the germline ends. The CDR3 sequence is CASTGGPTYNEQFF. CDR3 sequence (DNA): TGTGCCAGCACTGGGGGACCCACCTACAATGAGCAGTTCTTC.

In regard to this clonotype: A read error may explain this, as a much larger clone is one base away. The chain carries TRBV29-1 and TRBJ2-7, with 9 bases that match TRBD1. There are 12 residues in the CDR3. Germline CDR1 reads SQVTM; CDR2 reads ANQGSEA. The CDR3 coding sequence is TGCAGCGTGCCGGGACAGGGCTACGAGCAGTCCTTC. Translation gives CSVPGQGYEQSF.

This sequence joins TRBV6-5 and TRBJ1-1; D gene uncertain. CDR3 size: 13 residues. The V end was cut by 2 bases, the J end by 6 bases, with 10 bases between. The germline V gene has CDR1 MNHEY and CDR2 SVGAGI. CDR3 amino acids: CASSYAGISEAFF. The DNA for the CDR3 is TGTGCCAGCAGTTACGCCGGGATTTCTGAAGCTTTCTTT.

The rearrangement links TRBV19 to TRBJ2-3, with D perhaps matching TRBD2 (6 bases). Germline V gene sequence: CDR1 LNHDA, CDR2 SQIVND (reference sequence). Trimming shortened V by 1 base and J by 3 bases, and 14 bases separated the two germline ends. CDR3 length: 16 amino acids. The DNA for the CDR3 is TGTGCCAGTAGTATAGTTTCCGGGAGCTTTACAGATACGCAGTATTTT. Its translation: CASSIVSGSFTDTQYF.

The CDR3 DNA follows: TGTGCCAGCAGTGGCGGGAGTAGTTTTGGGGAGCTGTTTTTT. It is translated as CASSGGSSFGELFF. V usage is TRBV6-6 and J usage is TRBJ2-2; TRBD2 agrees at 7 bases. This CDR3 has 14 residues. The germline gives CDR1 MNHNY, CDR2 SVGAGI (reference sequence). The trim removed 5 bases at V and 8 bases at J, leaving 8 bases unmatched.

This clonotype was found a few times. This rearrangement joins TRBV27 to TRBJ1-2; no clear D gene. The germline V gene has CDR1 MNHEY and CDR2 SMNVEV (reference sequence). CDR3 length: 14 residues. With 8 bases removed from V and 0 bases from J, the gap between germline ends came to 13 bases. CDR3 DNA sequence: TGTGCCAGCGCCCTTTCAGAAACTAACTATGGCTACACCTTC. Its protein is CASALSETNYGYTF.

A remark on this clonotype: A much larger clone lies one base from this, so it may be a read error. The CDR3 DNA sequence: TGTGCCTGGAGTAAGGGGAATCCCTACGAGCAGTGCTTC. It yields the protein CAWSKGNPYEQCF. The V and J genes are TRBV30 and TRBJ2-7, with D perhaps TRBD1 (5 bases). In germline, CDR1 is GTSNPN, CDR2 SVGIG (reference sequence). The CDR3 is 13 amino acids.

The J gene is TRBJ1-1, the V gene TRBV13, with D unclear. Germline V gives CDR1 PRHDT, CDR2 FYEKMQ (reference sequence). The CDR3 contains 13 residues. Trimming took 0 bases from V and 7 from J, leaving 9 bases between them. CDR3 nucleotides: TGTGCCAGCAGCTTAGGAGGGCCGGGTGAAGCTTTCTTT. Its protein product is CASSLGGPGEAFF.

About this clonotype itself: Just one base apart from a much larger clone, this may be a read error. The chain recombines TRBV2 with TRBJ2-2, with 13 bases fitting TRBD2. The CDR3 has 17 amino acids. The ends lost 1 base at V and 5 bases at J; junction bases unmatched: 4. Germline CDR1 SNHLY, CDR2 FYNNEI. CDR3 nucleotides: TGTGCCAGCAGTGAAGGGACTAGCGGGAGTAGTACCGGGGAGCTGTTTTTT. Translated, it gives CASSEGTSGSSTGELFF.

This clonotype was seen a few times. The gene calls are TRBV5-5 and TRBJ1-2; weak D call: TRBD1 (6 bases). Germline CDR1 and CDR2: SGHKS and YYEKEE (reference sequence). CDR3 length: 17 amino acids. With 3 bases removed from V and 8 bases from J, the gap between germline ends came to 26 bases. The CDR3 DNA reads TGTGCCAGCAGCTCTTGGGACACCGGACAGATGGTTGAAGGCTACACCTTC. It is translated as CASSSWDTGQMVEGYTF.

This clonotype was counted only a few times. The chain combines TRBV29-1 with TRBJ2-7; TRBD1 matches 8 bases. The CDR3 contains 13 residues. Germline V lookup: CDR1 SQVTM, CDR2 ANQGSEA. Trimming removed 7 bases from V and 3 bases from J; junction bases left unmatched: 8. CDR3 DNA sequence: TGCAGCGCGTCCGAGACAGGGGTCTACGAGCAGTACTTC. As protein: CSASETGVYEQYF.

This clonotype was counted at least ten times. The V call is TRBV2, the J call TRBJ1-5; D might be TRBD1 (5 bases). Germline-derived CDR1 and CDR2 are SNHLY and FYNNEI. Trimming left V 4 bases short and J 4 bases short, with 17 bases between. The CDR3 has 16 residues. CDR3: CASSVEGRRSNQPQHF. The CDR3 DNA is TGTGCCAGCAGTGTAGAGGGGAGAAGGTCAAATCAGCCCCAGCATTTT.

The J gene is TRBJ2-1, the V gene TRBV11-2; 7 nucleotides match TRBD2. V lost 5 bases and J lost 4; bases outside the gene matches: 11. Germline CDR1 reads SGHAT; CDR2 reads FQNNGV. This CDR3 has 16 residues. The CDR3 nucleotides are TGTGCCAGCAGCCCACCTCCGGGAGGAGGATACAATGAGCAGTTCTTC. This translates into CASSPPPGGGYNEQFF.

V gene TRBV15 combines with J gene TRBJ1-5, with TRBD1 identical over 9 bases. The CDR3 consists of 17 residues. V dropped 0 bases and J dropped 2; count of bases not matched to a gene: 5. Germline CDR1 LNHNV, CDR2 YYDKDF (reference sequence). CDR3 sequence: CATSRDPWDRGNQPQHF. As DNA, the CDR3 is TGTGCCACCAGCAGAGATCCCTGGGACAGGGGCAATCAGCCCCAGCATTTT.

This clonotype was recorded a few times. This rearrangement joins TRBV9 to TRBJ2-2; D is unclear. Between the trimmed V and J ends, which lost 3 bases and 6 bases, there was a span of 6 bases. This CDR3 has 12 amino acids. The germline V gene has CDR1 SGDLS and CDR2 YYNGEE. The CDR3 sequence is CASSAPPGELFF. The CDR3, as DNA: TGTGCCAGCAGCGCCCCCCCCGGGGAGCTGTTTTTT.

For this clonotype: A much larger clone is a single base away; this may be a read error. V and J are TRBV7-8 and TRBJ2-5; D possibly corresponds to TRBD2 (5 bases). CDR1 is SGHVS, CDR2 FQNEAQ, per germline. V lost 5 bases and J lost 10, with 11 bases in between. The CDR3 is 11 residues long. The DNA for the CDR3 is TGTGCCAGCAGCGTTAGCGCGGGCCAGTACTTC. This translates into CASSVSAGQYF.

This clonotype has ten or more counts. The chain is built from TRBV5-4 and TRBJ2-7, with 9 bases lining up with TRBD2. Germline-derived CDR1 and CDR2 are SGHNT and YYREEE (reference sequence). The CDR3 is 14 amino acids. J was trimmed by 4 bases and V by 3 bases; bases with no gene match: 5. CDR3 nucleotide sequence: TGTGCCAGCAGCTACGGACTAGCGATGTACGAGCAGTACTTC. Translated, it gives CASSYGLAMYEQYF.

This clonotype occurred many times. The V call is TRBV28, the J call TRBJ1-1, with D tentatively TRBD1 (5 bases). Germline-derived CDR1 and CDR2 are MDHEN and SYDVKM. Deletions cut 4 bases from V and 1 base from J, with 16 bases between. The CDR3 consists of 16 residues. In DNA form, the CDR3 reads TGTGCCAGCAGTTCCCGGGGGGGTCCAGGGAACACTGAAGCTTTCTTT. Its translation is CASSSRGGPGNTEAFF.

About this clonotype itself: A much larger clone is a single base away; this may be a read error. The chain joins TRBV6-2 or TRBV6-3 to TRBJ2-7; 7 bases map to TRBD2. Germline lookup yields CDR1 MNHEY and CDR2 SVGEGT. V shed 4 bases, J shed 3 bases, and the junction held 15 bases outside the gene matches. The CDR3 covers 17 residues. The CDR3 loop reads CASSSLEPRLALYEQYF. CDR3 DNA sequence: TGTGCCAGCAGTTCACTCGAACCGAGACTAGCTCTCTACGAGCAGTACTTC.

This clonotype was found a few times. This chain uses TRBV13 with TRBJ2-2; D is perhaps TRBD2 (5 bases). Germline V gene sequence: CDR1 PRHDT, CDR2 FYEKMQ (reference sequence). The CDR3 covers 13 residues. V lost 8 bases, J lost 1 base, and 8 bases lay in between. Here the CDR3 DNA reads TGTGCCAGCCTCCGGGAGAACACCGGGGAGCTGTTTTTT. Its protein product is CASLRENTGELFF. Filled out from reference TRBV13 and TRBJ2-2, the complete variable domain reads AAGVIQSPRHLIKEKRETATLKCYPIPRHDTVYWYQQGPGQDPQFLISFYEKMQSDKGSIPDRFSAQQFSDYHSELNMSSLELGDSALYFCASLRENTGELFFGEGSRLTVL.

This clonotype was observed many times. This chain joins TRBV28 and TRBJ2-7; 12 positions match TRBD2. Germline V gives CDR1 MDHEN, CDR2 SYDVKM. V lost 4 bases to trimming and J lost 6 bases; unmatched junction nucleotides: 7. The CDR3 is 15 residues long. The CDR3 region is CASSSQGLAGPEQYF. CDR3 coding DNA: TGTGCCAGCAGTTCCCAGGGACTAGCGGGTCCCGAGCAGTACTTC.

The chain couples TRBV13 to TRBJ2-5; 15 bases are a match to TRBD2. This CDR3 has 18 amino acids. V lost 4 bases, J lost 4 bases, and 10 bases stayed unmatched. Germline V lookup: CDR1 PRHDT, CDR2 FYEKMQ (reference sequence). The CDR3 loop reads CASSSRTSGGVMSETQYF. CDR3 in DNA: TGTGCCAGCAGCTCCCGGACTAGCGGGGGGGTCATGTCAGAGACCCAGTACTTC.

The count of this clonotype is one. This may be a read error: a much more frequent sequence differs by one nucleotide. The V and J genes are TRBV12-3 or TRBV12-4 and TRBJ2-5; D is possibly TRBD2 (5 bases). Trimming took off 4 bases at V and 9 bases at J, with 12 bases between the two ends. This CDR3 has 12 amino acids. The CDR3 region has the DNA TGTGCCAGCAGTTCGCGTAGCGCGGCCCAGTACTTC. Protein product: CASSSRSAAQYF.

In the case of this clonotype: A junction boundary mismatches the germline segment, possibly from a read error. The chain recombines TRBV5-6 with TRBJ2-7; a possible D gene is TRBD2 (6 bases). In germline, CDR1 is SGHDT, CDR2 YYEEEE. The CDR3 spans 14 residues. CDR3 residues: CASSLWGTSYERYF. The CDR3 DNA follows: TGTGCCAGCAGCTTATGGGGGACTTCCTACGAGCGGTACTTC.